This TCR beta chain was sequenced in a study of cytomegalovirus exposure and HLA in healthy donors. About the research overall: Early released data comprised about 85 million unique TCRs from HLA-typed donors. Genetic ancestry analysis placed under 90% of the 300 to 400 donors that were genotyped in the Caucasian-associated cluster.

Regarding this clone: Its target is not known.

A multiplex PCR was run with 60 Vbeta primers and 13 Jbeta primers. TCRdb keeps only in-frame clones here, not all; method: immunoSEQ multiplex PCR. Of around 210,000 clones detected, 85% appear once; the ten largest clones hold around 0.23%. Study-wide results and caveats: The records held CMV serostatus as the only immune exposure information.

The receptor was derived from a girl aged 2 to 9 in good health and CMV-seronegative. Sequenced material: PBMCs.

CDR3 residues: CASSHQITGGRNSPLHF. In DNA form, the CDR3 reads TGTGCCAGCAGCCACCAAATTACAGGGGGTCGTAATTCACCCCTCCACTTT. The chain is built from TRBV4-2 and TRBJ1-6; TRBD1 matches at 8 bases. CDR3 size: 17 residues. The junction had 10 bases not matched to a gene; V was cut back by 3 bases and J by 6 bases. Germline CDR1 is LGHNA and CDR2 is YNFKEQ.